This T cell receptor beta chain is from a study of T cells in localized non-small cell lung cancer. Study-level points and caveats: Elevated circulating T cell density in blood was associated with longer overall survival. Median roughly 57 top-100 tumor clones were shared with paired adjacent lung.

The CDR3 length is 14 residues. Germline values: CDR1 ENHRY, CDR2 SYGVKD. V was pared by 2 bases and J by 9 bases, with 7 bases of the junction left unmatched. Concerning this clone itself: Its antigen is not known.

The data were produced by immunoSEQ multiplex PCR, yet TCRdb's version contains in-frame clones alone and is incomplete. The repertoire holds tens of thousands of clones, with 75% to 90% as singletons. The sequence was obtained from a man between 40 and 69 years old with stage II squamous cell lung carcinoma. The sample consisted of PBMCs, taken before any cancer treatment. The chain employs TRBV10-3 and TRBJ2-5; TRBD2 aligns across 9 bases. CDR3 region: CAISERTSASSQYF. The CDR3 bases are TGTGCCATCAGTGAGAGGACTAGCGCAAGTTCCCAGTACTTC.